This TCR beta chain came from a study of blood T cell repertoires in COVID-19. Overall study: The cDNA or gDNA used as material had been derived from T cells, B-cell-depleted T cells, or PBMCs.

The data were produced by immunoSEQ multiplex PCR, yet TCRdb's version contains in-frame clones alone and is incomplete. The repertoire holds 100,000 to 150,000 clones, with about 87% as singletons. Trimming stripped 2 bases from V and 3 bases from J, with 14 bases between. The CDR3 spans 15 residues. Germline CDR1 is SGHDT and CDR2 is YYEEEE. The chain has TRBV5-6 and TRBJ1-1; D remains ambiguous. Sequences were obtained from peripheral blood. This TCR was recovered from a man aged 45-65 years with acute or convalescent COVID-19. CDR3 amino acids: CASSFLQDMYTEAFF. DNA for the CDR3: TGTGCCAGCAGCTTTCTGCAGGATATGTACACTGAAGCTTTCTTT.